These T cell receptor beta chains were read from a single sample in a study of blood T cell repertoires in COVID-19. Clones were sequenced by immunoSEQ multiplex PCR, and TCRdb holds only the in-frame ones, with some missing. The sample has 360,000 or so clones, 88% seen once. Sample: PBMCs or T cells enriched from blood (not recorded which). The receptors here all came from a woman younger than 45 who had been exposed to COVID-19. CDR3s include the opening cysteine and the closing phenylalanine or tryptophan. A D gene is named only where the DNA matches it firmly. The size field is filled for only some rows; it gives once, few, many or a size class.

D	V	J	size	CDR3	DNA
TRBD2	TRBV3-1/TRBV3-2	TRBJ2-7	-	CASAALSGGSINEQYF	TGTGCCAGCGCCGCCCTTAGCGGGGGATCGATCAACGAGCAGTACTTC
TRBD2	TRBV3-1/TRBV3-2	TRBJ2-1	few	CASSRTSGIYEQFF	TGTGCCAGCAGCCGGACTAGCGGGATATATGAGCAGTTCTTC
TRBD1	TRBV6-4	TRBJ1-6	-	CASRPTGEDSPLHF	TGTGCCAGCAGGCCGACAGGGGAGGATTCACCCCTCCACTTT
-	TRBV3-1/TRBV3-2	TRBJ2-6	-	CASSPTQGSGANVLTF	TGTGCCAGCAGCCCAACACAGGGCTCTGGGGCCAACGTCCTGACTTTC
-	TRBV5-1	TRBJ2-7	-	CASSLDGSGQTYEQYF	TGCGCCAGCAGCTTGGATGGTAGCGGCCAGACCTACGAGCAGTACTTC
-	TRBV5-1	TRBJ2-5	-	CASSLAPGETQYF	TGCGCCAGCAGCTTGGCCCCCGGAGAGACCCAGTACTTC
TRBD1	TRBV28	TRBJ1-3	-	CASRDRGGNTIYF	TGTGCCAGCAGGGACAGGGGCGGAAACACCATATATTTT
-	TRBV5-1	TRBJ2-7	-	CASSLEARSYEQYF	TGCGCCAGCAGCTTGGAGGCACGGAGCTACGAGCAGTACTTC
TRBD1	TRBV27	TRBJ2-1	-	CASSLSIRDRGYNEQFF	TGTGCCAGCAGTTTATCGATTCGGGACAGGGGCTACAATGAGCAGTTCTTC
-	TRBV5-1	TRBJ2-4	-	CASSGRSGTPNIQYF	TGCGCCAGCAGCGGACGGTCCGGGACTCCAAACATTCAGTACTTC
TRBD2	TRBV11-3	TRBJ2-7	-	CASSSGLAGIYEQYF	TGTGCCAGCAGCTCGGGACTAGCGGGAATATACGAGCAGTACTTC
TRBD2	TRBV6-5	TRBJ2-1	-	CASSYSSLAGNEQFF	TGTGCCAGCAGTTACTCGTCGCTAGCGGGCAATGAGCAGTTCTTC
-	TRBV5-1	TRBJ2-1	-	CASSLASREYYNEQFF	TGCGCCAGCAGCTTGGCCTCGAGGGAGTACTATAATGAGCAGTTCTTC
-	TRBV5-1	TRBJ2-2	-	CASSLAGQANTGELFF	TGCGCCAGCAGCTTGGCGGGACAAGCAAACACCGGGGAGCTGTTTTTT
-	TRBV5-1	TRBJ1-4	few	CASSFVSGSNEKLFF	TGCGCCAGCAGCTTCGTGTCAGGGTCTAATGAAAAACTGTTTTTT
-	TRBV7-3	TRBJ1-1	once	CASSRAGNTEAFF	TGTGCCAGCTCTAGGGCGGGGAACACTGAAGCTTTCTTT
-	TRBV29-1	TRBJ1-2	-	CSDADTDYGYTF	TGCAGCGACGCGGACACCGACTATGGCTACACCTTC
TRBD1	TRBV19	TRBJ1-1	-	CASSSPDRFKSNTEAFF	TGTGCCAGTAGTTCACCGGACAGGTTTAAGTCGAACACTGAAGCTTTCTTT
-	TRBV7-6	TRBJ2-7	-	CASSSGETYEQYF	TGTGCCAGCAGCTCAGGGGAAACCTACGAGCAGTACTTC
-	TRBV7-7	TRBJ2-5	once	CASSLAEGGLQETQYF	TGTGCTAGCAGCTTAGCGGAGGGTGGACTACAGGAGACCCAGTACTTC
-	TRBV25-1	TRBJ2-1	-	CASSEDGTYNEQFF	TGTGCCAGCAGTGAAGACGGGACCTACAATGAGCAGTTCTTC
-	TRBV7-2	TRBJ2-5	-	CASSLVGSAGETQYF	TGTGCCAGCAGCTTAGTGGGTAGCGCGGGGGAGACCCAGTACTTC
TRBD1	TRBV27	TRBJ1-2	few	CASSLRDRVSGYTF	TGTGCCAGCAGTCTCAGGGACAGGGTCAGTGGCTACACCTTC
TRBD1	TRBV20-1	TRBJ2-7	-	CSASLDRGFYEQYF	TGCAGTGCTAGTTTGGACAGGGGCTTCTACGAGCAGTACTTC
-	TRBV13	TRBJ1-3	-	CASSLGRQDSSGNTIYF	TGTGCCAGCAGCTTAGGCCGGCAGGACAGCTCTGGAAACACCATATATTTT
TRBD1	TRBV18	TRBJ1-2	once	CASSPAGQGEGYTF	TGTGCCAGCTCACCCGCTGGACAGGGCGAAGGCTACACCTTC
TRBD2	TRBV7-2	TRBJ2-2	-	CASTPGLAGYARELFF	TGTGCCAGCACCCCGGGACTAGCGGGCTACGCCCGGGAGCTGTTTTTT
-	TRBV14	TRBJ1-1	-	CASSQVGAPTEAFF	TGTGCCAGCAGCCAAGTGGGGGCCCCCACTGAAGCTTTCTTT
-	TRBV30	TRBJ1-2	-	CAWSPRQLSYGYTF	TGTGCCTGGAGTCCCCGACAGTTATCTTATGGCTACACCTTC
TRBD2	TRBV7-9	TRBJ2-5	-	CASGLAGQQETQYF	TGTGCCAGCGGCCTAGCGGGGCAACAAGAGACCCAGTACTTC
TRBD1	TRBV9	TRBJ2-1	-	CASSVAPRDRRGYNEQFF	TGTGCCAGCAGCGTAGCCCCCCGGGACAGGAGAGGGTACAATGAGCAGTTCTTC
-	TRBV10-3	TRBJ2-3	-	CATSAHTDTQYF	TGTGCCACCAGTGCCCACACAGATACGCAGTATTTT
-	TRBV19	TRBJ2-3	-	CASSTPGIGTQYF	TGTGCCAGTAGTACCCCAGGGATTGGTACGCAGTATTTT
TRBD1	TRBV12-3/TRBV12-4	TRBJ2-5	-	CASRATGVETQYF	TGTGCCAGCCGAGCTACAGGGGTCGAGACCCAGTACTTC
-	TRBV28	TRBJ1-3	-	CASSLSWGDTIYF	TGTGCCAGCAGTTTATCATGGGGGGACACCATATATTTT
-	TRBV11-2	TRBJ1-2	-	CASSLDGFRGYYGYTF	TGTGCCAGCAGCTTAGATGGTTTCCGGGGATACTATGGCTACACCTTC
TRBD2	TRBV30	TRBJ2-3	-	CAWYSGRASADTQYF	TGTGCCTGGTATAGCGGGAGGGCCTCCGCAGATACGCAGTATTTT
-	TRBV9	TRBJ2-7	-	CASSVSTATYEQYF	TGTGCCAGCAGCGTAAGCACCGCCACCTACGAGCAGTACTTC
TRBD2	TRBV7-6	TRBJ2-3	-	CASRGGSSTDTQYF	TGTGCCAGCAGGGGGGGGTCTAGCACAGATACGCAGTATTTT
-	TRBV27	TRBJ2-1	-	CASSLRSHANEQFF	TGTGCCAGCAGTTTACGGTCCCATGCCAATGAGCAGTTCTTC
TRBD1	TRBV28	TRBJ1-4	-	CASSSPGGPTNEKLFF	TGTGCCAGCAGTTCACCAGGGGGGCCAACTAATGAAAAACTGTTTTTT
-	TRBV28	TRBJ2-5	-	CASSRTSRRFVETQYF	TGTGCCAGCAGCCGTACTAGCCGGAGATTTGTTGAGACCCAGTACTTC
TRBD1	TRBV27	TRBJ2-3	-	CASGKGALDTQYF	TGTGCCAGCGGGAAGGGGGCTCTAGATACGCAGTATTTT
TRBD1	TRBV7-2	TRBJ2-7	-	CASSLSQGVDEQYF	TGTGCCAGCAGCTTATCCCAGGGGGTTGACGAGCAGTACTTC
-	TRBV7-8	TRBJ2-1	once	CASSSRGESSYNEQFF	TGTGCCAGCAGCTCCCGTGGGGAGTCCTCCTACAATGAGCAGTTCTTC
TRBD1	TRBV10-2	TRBJ1-4	-	CASSGTGGNEKLFF	TGCGCCAGCAGCGGGACAGGGGGTAATGAAAAACTGTTTTTT
TRBD1	TRBV28	TRBJ1-3	-	CATNGGQASGNTIYF	TGTGCCACCAATGGGGGACAGGCGTCTGGAAACACCATATATTTT
TRBD1	TRBV27	TRBJ1-2	-	CASRKHQQGTNYGYTF	TGTGCCAGCAGGAAACACCAACAGGGGACTAACTATGGCTACACCTTC
-	TRBV13	TRBJ2-7	-	CASSSAGTYYEQYF	TGTGCCAGCAGCTCCGCCGGGACTTATTACGAGCAGTACTTC
TRBD2	TRBV5-1	TRBJ2-1	-	CASSHGTSLNEQFF	TGCGCCAGCAGTCATGGGACTAGCTTGAATGAGCAGTTCTTC
TRBD1	TRBV2	TRBJ1-2	-	CASSVDRGGVQGLSGYTF	TGTGCCAGCAGCGTCGACAGGGGAGGAGTCCAAGGGTTGAGTGGCTACACCTTC
TRBD1	TRBV5-1	TRBJ1-1	once	CASSPGQGVNTEAFF	TGCGCCAGCAGCCCGGGACAGGGGGTGAACACTGAAGCTTTCTTT
-	TRBV30	TRBJ1-3	-	CAGDRPTSGNTIYF	TGTGCCGGAGACAGGCCGACCTCTGGAAACACCATATATTTT
TRBD2	TRBV6-5	TRBJ2-7	-	CASSYSTSGSYEQYF	TGTGCCAGCAGTTACTCGACTAGCGGGAGCTACGAGCAGTACTTC
-	TRBV12-5	TRBJ2-2	-	CASGRQVDTGELFF	TGTGCTAGTGGCCGTCAGGTGGATACCGGGGAGCTGTTTTTT
TRBD1	TRBV15	TRBJ1-1	-	CATSRDRVLVNTEAFF	TGTGCCACCAGCCGGGACAGGGTGTTGGTGAACACTGAAGCTTTCTTT
TRBD2	TRBV5-4	TRBJ2-2	-	CASSYGLGRGTGELFF	TGTGCCAGCAGCTACGGACTAGGTCGAGGTACCGGGGAGCTGTTTTTT
-	TRBV5-1	TRBJ1-2	once	CASSLSGIVGYTF	TGCGCCAGCAGCTTATCAGGGATTGTTGGCTACACCTTC
TRBD1	TRBV25-1	TRBJ1-5	-	CASSGAGGLNQPQHF	TGTGCCAGCAGTGGAGCAGGGGGCCTGAATCAGCCCCAGCATTTT